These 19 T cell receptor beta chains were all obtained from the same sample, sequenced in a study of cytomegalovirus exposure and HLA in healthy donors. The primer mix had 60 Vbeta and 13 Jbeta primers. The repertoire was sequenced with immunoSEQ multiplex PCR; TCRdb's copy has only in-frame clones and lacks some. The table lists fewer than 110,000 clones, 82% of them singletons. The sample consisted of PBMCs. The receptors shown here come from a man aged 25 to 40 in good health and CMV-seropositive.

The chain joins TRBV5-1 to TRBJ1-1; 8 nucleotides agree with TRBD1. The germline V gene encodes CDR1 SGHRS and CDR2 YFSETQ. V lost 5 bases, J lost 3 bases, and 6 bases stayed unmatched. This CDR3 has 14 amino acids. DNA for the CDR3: TGCGCCAGCAGTAGACAGGGGAGGGACACTGAAGCTTTCTTT. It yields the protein CASSRQGRDTEAFF.

The CDR3 nucleotides are TGTGCCAGCAGCGGGCCAGTTTCGACCGGGACAGGGGGCTTTTATGAGCAGTTCTTC. It specifies CASSGPVSTGTGGFYEQFF. The rearrangement uses TRBV7-9 and TRBJ2-1, with 12 bases that match TRBD1. CDR1 and CDR2 (germline): SEHNR, FQNEAQ (reference sequence). V shed 5 bases and J 8 bases; nucleotides not matched to a gene: 19. The CDR3 totals 19 residues.

For the CDR3, the DNA is TGTGCCAGCAGTGAGGGGGGGCCCCAGCATTTT. Its protein product is CASSEGGPQHF. The V call is TRBV2, the J call TRBJ1-5; a possible D gene is TRBD1 (5 bases). Deletions cut 3 bases from V and 9 bases from J, with 6 bases between. Germline V CDR1 and CDR2: SNHLY, FYNNEI. This CDR3 region has 11 residues. Using reference TRBV2 and TRBJ1-5 for the parts outside the CDR3, the full variable domain is EPEVTQTPSHQVTQMGQEVILRCVPISNHLYFYWYRQILGQKVEFLVSFYNNEISEKSEIFDDQFSVERPDGSNFTLKIRSTKLEDSAMYFCASSEGGPQHFGDGTRLSIL.

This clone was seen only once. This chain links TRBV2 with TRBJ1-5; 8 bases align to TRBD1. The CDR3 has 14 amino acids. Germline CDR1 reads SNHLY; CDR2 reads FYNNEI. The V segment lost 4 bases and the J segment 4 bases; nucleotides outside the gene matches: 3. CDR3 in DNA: TGTGCCAGCAGTGGGGACAGGACGAATCAGCCCCAGCATTTT. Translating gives CASSGDRTNQPQHF.

CDR3 coding DNA: TGCGCCAGCAGCAGGGGACTAGCGGGGCGTTTGAACACCGGGGAGCTGTTTTTT. It yields the protein CASSRGLAGRLNTGELFF. This chain joins TRBV5-1 and TRBJ2-2; 13 positions match TRBD2. The V gene end was trimmed by 4 bases and the J gene end by 1 base; junction bases not matched to a gene: 7. Germline V CDR1 and CDR2: SGHRS, YFSETQ. The CDR3 loop spans 18 amino acids.

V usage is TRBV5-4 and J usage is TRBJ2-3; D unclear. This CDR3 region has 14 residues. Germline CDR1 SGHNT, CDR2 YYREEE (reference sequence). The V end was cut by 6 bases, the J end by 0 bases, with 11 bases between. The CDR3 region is CASTLQSSTDTQYF. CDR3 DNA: TGTGCCAGCACCCTACAGTCCAGCACAGATACGCAGTATTTT.

In DNA form, the CDR3 reads TGTGCCAGCAGCCTGTACAGGGGGCGTAATGAGCAGTTCTTC. It encodes CASSLYRGRNEQFF. This chain joins TRBV4-2 and TRBJ2-1; TRBD1 matches at 9 bases. Germline lookup yields CDR1 LGHNA and CDR2 YNFKEQ. This CDR3 contains 14 residues. Trimming took 4 bases from V and 7 from J; bases not matched to a gene: 5.

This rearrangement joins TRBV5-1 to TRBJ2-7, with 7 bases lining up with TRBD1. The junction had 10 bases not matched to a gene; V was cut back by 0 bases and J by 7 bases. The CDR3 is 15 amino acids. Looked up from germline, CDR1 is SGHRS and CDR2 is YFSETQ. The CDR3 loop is CASSLGGQAVSEQYF. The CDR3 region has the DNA TGCGCCAGCAGCTTGGGCGGACAGGCAGTATCGGAGCAGTACTTC.

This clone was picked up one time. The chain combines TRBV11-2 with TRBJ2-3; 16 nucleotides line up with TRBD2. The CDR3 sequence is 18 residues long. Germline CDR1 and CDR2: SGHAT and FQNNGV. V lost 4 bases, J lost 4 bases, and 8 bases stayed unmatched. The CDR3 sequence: CASSSGLAGGFRSDTQYF. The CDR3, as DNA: TGTGCCAGCAGCTCGGGACTAGCGGGGGGGTTTAGGTCAGATACGCAGTATTTT.

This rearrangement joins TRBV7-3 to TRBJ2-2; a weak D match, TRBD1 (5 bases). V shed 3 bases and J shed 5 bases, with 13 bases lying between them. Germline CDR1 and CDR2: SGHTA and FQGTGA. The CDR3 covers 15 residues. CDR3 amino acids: CASSFNQGGTGELFF. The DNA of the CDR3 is TGTGCCAGCAGCTTTAACCAGGGCGGAACCGGGGAGCTGTTTTTT.

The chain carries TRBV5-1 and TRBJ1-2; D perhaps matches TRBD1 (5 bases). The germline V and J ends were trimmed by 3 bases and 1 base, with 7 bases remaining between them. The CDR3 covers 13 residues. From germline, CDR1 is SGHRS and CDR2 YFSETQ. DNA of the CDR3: TGCGCCAGCAGCTCTCAGGGTAACTATGGCTACACCTTC. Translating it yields CASSSQGNYGYTF.

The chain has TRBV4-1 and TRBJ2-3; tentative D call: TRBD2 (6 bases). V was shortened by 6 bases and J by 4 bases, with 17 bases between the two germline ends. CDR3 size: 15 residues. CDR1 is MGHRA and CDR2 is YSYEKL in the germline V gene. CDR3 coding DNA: TGCGCCAGCAGACAACGGGAGCCGAGCGCAGATACGCAGTATTTT. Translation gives CASRQREPSADTQYF.

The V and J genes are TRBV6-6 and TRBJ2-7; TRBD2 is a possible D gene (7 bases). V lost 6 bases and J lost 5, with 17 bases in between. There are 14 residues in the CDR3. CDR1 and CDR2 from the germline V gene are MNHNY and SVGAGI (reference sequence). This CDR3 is CASSPWGGGNEQYF. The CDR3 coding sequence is TGTGCCAGCAGCCCATGGGGCGGGGGCAACGAGCAGTACTTC.

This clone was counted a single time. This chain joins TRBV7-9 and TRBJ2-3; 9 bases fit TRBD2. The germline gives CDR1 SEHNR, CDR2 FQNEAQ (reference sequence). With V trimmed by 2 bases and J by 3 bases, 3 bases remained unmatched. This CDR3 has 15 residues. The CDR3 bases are TGTGCCAGCAGCTTACTAGCGGGGAGGACAGATACGCAGTATTTT. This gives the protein CASSLLAGRTDTQYF.

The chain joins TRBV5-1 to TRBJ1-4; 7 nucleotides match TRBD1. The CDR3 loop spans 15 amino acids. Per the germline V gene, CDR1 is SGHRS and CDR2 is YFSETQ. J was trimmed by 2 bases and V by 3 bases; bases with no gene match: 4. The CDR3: CASSSTGLTNEKLFF. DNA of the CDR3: TGCGCCAGCAGCTCGACAGGGTTGACTAATGAAAAACTGTTTTTT.

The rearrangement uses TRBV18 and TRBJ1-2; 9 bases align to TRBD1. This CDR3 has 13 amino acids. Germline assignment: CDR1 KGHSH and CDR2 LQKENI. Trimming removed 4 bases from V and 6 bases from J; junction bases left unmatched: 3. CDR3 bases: TGTGCCAGCTCACAAAGGACAGGGGATGGCTACACCTTC. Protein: CASSQRTGDGYTF.

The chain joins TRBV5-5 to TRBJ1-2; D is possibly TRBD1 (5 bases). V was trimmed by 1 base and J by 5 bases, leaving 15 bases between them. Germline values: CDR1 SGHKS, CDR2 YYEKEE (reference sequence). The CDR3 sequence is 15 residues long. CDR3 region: CASSLSVREGYGYTF. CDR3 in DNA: TGTGCCAGCAGCTTGTCCGTCAGGGAGGGTTATGGCTACACCTTC. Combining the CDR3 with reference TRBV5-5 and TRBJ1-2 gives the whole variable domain DAGVTQSPTHLIKTRGQQVTLRCSPISGHKSVSWYQQVLGQGPQFIFQYYEKEERGRGNFPDRFSARQFPNYSSELNVNALLLGDSALYLCASSLSVREGYGYTFGSGTRLTVV.

CDR3 protein: CASSNKGPPYEQYF. The CDR3 DNA reads as TGTGCCAGTAGTAATAAGGGGCCACCGTACGAGCAGTACTTC. The chain links TRBV19 to TRBJ2-7, with D maybe TRBD1 (5 bases). The V and J ends lost 4 bases and 4 bases respectively, with 14 bases between them. This CDR3 is 14 amino acids long. CDR1 is LNHDA and CDR2 is SQIVND in the germline V gene (reference sequence).

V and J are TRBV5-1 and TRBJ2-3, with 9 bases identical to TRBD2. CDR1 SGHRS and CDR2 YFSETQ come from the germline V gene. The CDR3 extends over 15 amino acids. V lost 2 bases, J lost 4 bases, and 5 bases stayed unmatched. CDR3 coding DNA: TGCGCCAGCAGCTTAATTAGCGGGAGATCAGATACGCAGTATTTT. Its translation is CASSLISGRSDTQYF.